Listed here are 16 T cell receptor beta chains from one sample, sequenced in a study of patients and donors after allogeneic stem cell transplantation. Via MiXCR, TCRdb re-called the RT-PCR reads, giving one row per CDR3 protein. The repertoire holds approximately 140,000 distinct CDR3 sequences, with about a third as singletons. The sequencing input was blood, either unsorted or a sorted T cell fraction (not recorded which). The receptors originated from a human donor who was either an allogeneic HSCT recipient or a stem cell or donor lymphocyte infusion donor (not recorded which). It is not recorded whose cells these are; they may come from a transplant donor.

This chain connects TRBV4-3 to TRBJ1-6, with TRBD1 matching 7 bases. Losses at the gene ends were 0 bases for V and 6 bases for J; bases not matched to a gene: 8. There are 17 residues in the CDR3. The germline V gene has CDR1 LGHNA and CDR2 YSLEER. CDR3 coding DNA: TGCGCCAGCAGCCAAGAAGAGGGGACAGATTTTAATTCACCCCTCCACTTT. Translating gives CASSQEEGTDFNSPLHF.

The rearrangement links TRBV12-3 or TRBV12-4 to TRBJ1-1; 8 bases are a match to TRBD1. This CDR3 is 15 amino acids long. Trimming cost V 5 bases and J 1 base; bases outside gene matches: 6. The DNA for the CDR3 is TGTGCCAGCAGTCGACAGGGGTGGGGGAACACTGAAGCTTTCTTT. This encodes CASSRQGWGNTEAFF.

This chain connects TRBV20-1 to TRBJ1-5; TRBD1 matches at 7 bases. The CDR3 spans 16 residues. Germline CDR1 and CDR2: DFQATT and SNEGSKA (reference sequence). Trimming took 5 bases from V and 1 from J; bases not matched to a gene: 11. CDR3 sequence: CSAQKTGVGSNQPQHF. In nucleotides, the CDR3 is TGCAGTGCTCAAAAAACAGGGGTAGGGAGCAATCAGCCCCAGCATTTT.

This clonotype was seen a few times. This chain uses TRBV12-3 or TRBV12-4 with TRBJ2-1, with 7 bases aligning to TRBD1. The CDR3 contains 16 residues. The J segment lost 2 bases and the V segment lost 7 bases, leaving 11 bases of the junction unmatched. DNA of the CDR3: TGTGCCAGCAACCCCCCGACAGGGAGTCCCTACAATGAGCAGTTCTTC. It specifies CASNPPTGSPYNEQFF.

This chain's CDR3 is CASSLGVFSGNTIYF. The CDR3 DNA is TGTGCCAGCAGCTTAGGAGTTTTCTCTGGAAACACCATATATTTT. V and J are TRBV11-2 and TRBJ1-3; D gene unclear. The V end lost 1 base, the J end lost 0 bases, and 7 bases lay between the germline ends. Per the germline V gene, CDR1 is SGHAT and CDR2 is FQNNGV. This CDR3 is built from 15 residues.

The CDR3 DNA reads as TGTGCCAGCAGCCCCCTGGGACAGGGGAGCAACGAGCAGTACTTC. It translates to CASSPLGQGSNEQYF. The V and J genes are TRBV13 and TRBJ2-7, with 10 bases matching TRBD1. The germline V gene encodes CDR1 PRHDT and CDR2 FYEKMQ (reference sequence). This CDR3 comprises 15 residues. Trimming at V came to 5 bases and at J to 5 bases, leaving 9 bases not matched to a gene.

The CDR3 coding sequence is TGTGCCAGCAGCTTAGGAGGACCCGGAAGCTCCTACAATGAGCAGTTCTTC. It translates to CASSLGGPGSSYNEQFF. V gene TRBV7-9 combines with J gene TRBJ2-1; D gene unclear. CDR3 length: 17 residues. Trimming cost V 1 base and J 0 bases, with 13 bases left between them. The V gene's germline CDR1 is SEHNR and CDR2 FQNEAQ (reference sequence).

The V call is TRBV12-3 or TRBV12-4, the J call TRBJ2-5; maybe TRBD2 (6 bases). V was pared by 5 bases and J by 5 bases, with 18 bases between. The CDR3 has 15 residues. The CDR3 DNA reads TGTGCCAGCAGTGCCTTCGGGGGTGGGCGGGAGACCCAGTACTTC. It is translated as CASSAFGGGRETQYF.

This clonotype has more than one count but fewer than ten. The chain carries TRBV9 and TRBJ2-1; tentatively, D is TRBD2 (5 bases). From germline, CDR1 is SGDLS and CDR2 YYNGEE. Trimming left V 4 bases short and J 12 bases short, with 20 bases between. This CDR3 comprises 14 residues. The CDR3 protein is CASSPGVGLGWQFF. The CDR3 coding sequence is TGTGCCAGCAGCCCCGGGGTAGGGCTAGGCTGGCAGTTCTTC.

This chain uses TRBV20-1 with TRBJ1-6; 8 positions match TRBD1. The V gene's germline CDR1 is DFQATT and CDR2 SNEGSKA (reference sequence). The V segment lost 6 bases and the J segment 6 bases; nucleotides outside the gene matches: 10. The CDR3 contains 15 residues. The CDR3 nucleotides read TGCAGTGCGACCGGGACAGGCAATCCTAATTCACCCCTCCACTTT. Translated: CSATGTGNPNSPLHF.

The J gene is TRBJ2-7, the V gene TRBV4-3; unclear D gene. In germline, CDR1 is LGHNA, CDR2 YSLEER. Trimming removed 4 bases from V and 5 bases from J, with 15 bases in between. The CDR3 length is 14 residues. CDR3 in amino acids: CASSPSPRAHEQYF. In DNA, the CDR3 is TGCGCCAGCAGCCCCTCCCCCCGGGCCCACGAGCAGTACTTC.

V gene TRBV12-3 or TRBV12-4 combines with J gene TRBJ1-2, with no clear D. The germline V and J ends were trimmed by 8 bases and 3 bases, with 16 bases remaining between them. The CDR3 has 14 amino acids. Here the CDR3 DNA reads TGTGCCAGCGGGTATGTGAGGAATGACTATGGCTACACCTTC. This codes for CASGYVRNDYGYTF.

The rearrangement links TRBV9 to TRBJ1-5; 9 positions match TRBD1. V shed 3 bases and J 5 bases; nucleotides not matched to a gene: 9. This CDR3 has 16 residues. Germline V gene data show CDR1 as SGDLS and CDR2 as YYNGEE. The CDR3 DNA is TGTGCCAGCAGCGCCCGGGACAGGGTAGGAGATCAGCCCCAGCATTTT. Amino acids: CASSARDRVGDQPQHF.

This clonotype occurred many times. The CDR3 DNA is TGCAGCGTTGCGGACGTAGGTTCACCCCTCCACTTT. It yields the protein CSVADVGSPLHF. V is TRBV29-1 and J is TRBJ1-6, with D uncertain. This CDR3 is 12 amino acids long. Trimming removed 4 bases at V and 9 bases at J, with 10 bases between. Germline V CDR1 and CDR2: SQVTM, ANQGSEA.

The rearrangement links TRBV28 to TRBJ1-5; D not certain. The V and J ends lost 2 bases and 0 bases respectively, with 14 bases between them. CDR1 and CDR2 (germline): MDHEN, SYDVKM. The CDR3 has 17 residues. CDR3 region: CASSLGRLGYSNQPQHF. Written as DNA, the CDR3 is TGTGCCAGCAGTTTAGGCAGGCTGGGGTATAGCAATCAGCCCCAGCATTTT.

The V and J genes are TRBV28 and TRBJ1-5; D unresolved. The germline V gene encodes CDR1 MDHEN and CDR2 SYDVKM. There are 15 residues in the CDR3. Trimming cost V 6 bases and J 0 bases, with 12 bases left between them. In nucleotides, the CDR3 is TGTGCCAGCAGCGGTCCTACACATAGCAATCAGCCCCAGCATTTT. Translating it yields CASSGPTHSNQPQHF.